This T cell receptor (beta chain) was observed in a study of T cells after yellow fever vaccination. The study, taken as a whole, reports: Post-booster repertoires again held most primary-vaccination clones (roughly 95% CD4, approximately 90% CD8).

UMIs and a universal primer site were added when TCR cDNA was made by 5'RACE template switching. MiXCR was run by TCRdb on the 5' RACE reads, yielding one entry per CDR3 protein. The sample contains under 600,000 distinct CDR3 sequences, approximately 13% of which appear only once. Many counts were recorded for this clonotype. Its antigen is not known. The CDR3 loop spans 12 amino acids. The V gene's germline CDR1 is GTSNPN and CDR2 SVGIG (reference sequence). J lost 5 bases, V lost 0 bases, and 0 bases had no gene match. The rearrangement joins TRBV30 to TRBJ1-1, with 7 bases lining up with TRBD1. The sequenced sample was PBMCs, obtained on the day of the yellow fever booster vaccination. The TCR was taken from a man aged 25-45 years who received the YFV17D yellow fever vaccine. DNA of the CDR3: TGTGCCTGGAGTGTGACAGGGACTGAAGCTTTCTTT. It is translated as CAWSVTGTEAFF.